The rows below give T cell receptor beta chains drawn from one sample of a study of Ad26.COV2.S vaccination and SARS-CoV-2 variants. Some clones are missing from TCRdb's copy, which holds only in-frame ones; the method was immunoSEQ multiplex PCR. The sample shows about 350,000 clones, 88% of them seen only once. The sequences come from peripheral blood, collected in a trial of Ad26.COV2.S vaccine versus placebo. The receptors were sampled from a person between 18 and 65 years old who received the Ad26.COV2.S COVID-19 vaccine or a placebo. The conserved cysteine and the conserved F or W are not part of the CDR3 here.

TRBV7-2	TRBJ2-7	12	ASSLGSGGYEQY
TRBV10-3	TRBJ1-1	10	AIFAGEHGAF
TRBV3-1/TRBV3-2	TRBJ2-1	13	ASLKREGRVVVQF
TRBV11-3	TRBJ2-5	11	ASSSPPGETQY
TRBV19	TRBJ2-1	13	ASSMAGLVGHEQF
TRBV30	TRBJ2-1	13	AWNLRRPSYNEQF
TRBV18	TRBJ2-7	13	ASSPPGTSFYEQY
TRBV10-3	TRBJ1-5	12	AISGGTVNQPQH
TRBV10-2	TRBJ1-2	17	ASSDTSGTGGVLDYGYT
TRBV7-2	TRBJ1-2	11	ASSLERNYGYT
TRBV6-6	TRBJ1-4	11	ASQTRGYEKLF
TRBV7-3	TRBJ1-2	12	ASSLTVQGAGYT
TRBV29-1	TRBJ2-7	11	SGGVARGYEQY
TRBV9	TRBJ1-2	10	ASSGSSRGYT
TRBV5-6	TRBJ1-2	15	ASSVRRRGGVGYGYT
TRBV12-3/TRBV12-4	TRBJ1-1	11	ASSYKTGAEAF
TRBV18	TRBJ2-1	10	ASSPAPNEQF
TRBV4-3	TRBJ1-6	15	ASSQGGQGGGNSPLH
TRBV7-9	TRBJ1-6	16	ASSPQGAGLDYNSPLH
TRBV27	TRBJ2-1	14	ASSLTSFSSYNEQF
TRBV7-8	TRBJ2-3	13	ASSPRTRQRDTQY
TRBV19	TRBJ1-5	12	ASTPAGGNQPQH
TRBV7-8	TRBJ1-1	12	ASRRQGEGTEAF
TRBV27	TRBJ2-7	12	ASSLGGGFNEQY
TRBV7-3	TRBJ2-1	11	ASSPPGVNEQF
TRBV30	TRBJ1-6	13	AFTRDRQNNSPLH
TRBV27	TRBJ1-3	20	ASSLSFRIGTEKSGSGNTIY
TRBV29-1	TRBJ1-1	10	SGRIIATEAF
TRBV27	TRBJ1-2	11	ASSLLPNYGYT
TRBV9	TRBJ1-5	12	ASSAGQFNQPQH
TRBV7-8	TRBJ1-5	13	ASSSVVYSNQPQH
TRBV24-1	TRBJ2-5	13	ATSDDIGGEETQY
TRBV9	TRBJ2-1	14	ASSVVYRGDYNEQF
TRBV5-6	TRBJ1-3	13	ASSSAPTSGNTIY
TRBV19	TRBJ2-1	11	ASTPSSYNEQF
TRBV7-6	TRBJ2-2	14	ASSLYSGANTGELF
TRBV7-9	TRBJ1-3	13	ASSWPEGSGNTIY
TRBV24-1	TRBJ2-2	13	ATSDSYRESGELF
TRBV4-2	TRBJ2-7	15	ASSQAPRDRDPYEQY
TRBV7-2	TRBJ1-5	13	ASSYTGDSNQPQH
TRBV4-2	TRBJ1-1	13	ASSQDGTGNTEAF
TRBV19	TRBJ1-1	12	ASSAQGVNTEAF
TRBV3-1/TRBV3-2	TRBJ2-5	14	ASSPSPGQGLETQY
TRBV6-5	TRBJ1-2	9	ASRGRTHYT
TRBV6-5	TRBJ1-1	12	ASSYSGVSTEAF